Below are 3 T cell receptor beta chains sequenced from a single sample in a study of blood T cells in healthy people across ages. Sample-barcoded 5' priming and a J-beta primer mix drove a second PCR of roughly 6 to 12 cycles. MiXCR was run by TCRdb on the 5' RACE reads, yielding one entry per CDR3 protein. The table has about 1.1 million distinct CDR3 sequences, roughly two fifths seen once; the top ten hold over 10%. The sequenced sample consisted of blood. These receptors came from a man aged 18 to 29 in good health.

The chain recombines TRBV12-3 or TRBV12-4 with TRBJ1-5; no clear D. Deletions cut 4 bases from V and 1 base from J, with 11 bases between. This CDR3 is 15 amino acids long. The CDR3 here is CASSYSGLSNQPQHF. The CDR3 nucleotides read TGTGCCAGCAGTTATTCTGGTTTGAGCAATCAGCCCCAGCATTTT.

This clonotype showed up just once. The junction and the germline gene differ at one end; a read error may be behind it. This chain connects TRBV10-3 to TRBJ2-6, with a possible D match to TRBD1 (5 bases). CDR1 is ENHRY, CDR2 SYGVKD, per germline. The CDR3 extends over 14 amino acids. CDR3 residues: CAISDSSGADVLTF. CDR3 nucleotide sequence: TGTGCCATCAGTGACAGCTCTGGGGCCGACGTCCTGACTTTC.

V is TRBV12-3 or TRBV12-4 and J is TRBJ1-1; 9 nucleotides align to TRBD1. V trimming: 4 bases; J trimming: 4 bases; junction bases outside the gene matches: 7. The CDR3 is made up of 15 amino acids. Written as DNA, the CDR3 is TGTGCCAGCAGTTCCCGACAGGGGGGTAGCACTGAAGCTTTCTTT. Translation: CASSSRQGGSTEAFF.